The 16 T cell receptor beta chains below all came from one sample that was sequenced in a study of CD8+ T cells in alopecia areata. It was cDNA, reverse transcribed from extracted RNA, that served as the sequencing template. Sequenced by immunoSEQ multiplex PCR; TCRdb stores in-frame clones only, minus some. The data show 140,000 to 150,000 clones, roughly 61% seen once. The input for sequencing was CD4+ T cells sorted from blood, taken at week 0. The receptors stem from a human donor with alopecia areata.

This clone came up a few times. The chain joins TRBV19 to TRBJ2-5, with unresolved D. Germline CDR1 reads LNHDA; CDR2 reads SQIVND (reference sequence). The ends were cut back, 9 bases at V and 7 bases at J, with 15 bases in the middle. The CDR3 has 12 amino acids. CDR3 in amino acids: CASRPLGGTQYF. CDR3 in DNA: TGTGCCAGCCGACCTTTGGGTGGGACCCAGTACTTC.

This chain connects TRBV7-2 to TRBJ1-2; the D is unclear. The germline V gene has CDR1 SGHTA and CDR2 FQGNSA. The V end was cut by 5 bases, the J end by 0 bases, with 10 bases between. This CDR3 region has 14 residues. The CDR3 DNA reads TGTGCCAGCAGCCTAGACGGGTCTAACTATGGCTACACCTTC. It specifies CASSLDGSNYGYTF.

This clone has only a few counts. The genes are TRBV2 and TRBJ2-5, with D possibly matching TRBD2 (7 bases). Germline values: CDR1 SNHLY, CDR2 FYNNEI. V was trimmed by 7 bases and J by 5 bases, leaving 11 bases between them. This CDR3 comprises 12 residues. CDR3 coding DNA: TGTGCCAGCACGCCGGGGGGCGAGACCCAGTACTTC. Translation gives CASTPGGETQYF.

This clone was counted a single time. The V and J genes are TRBV10-3 and TRBJ2-3; weak D call: TRBD2 (6 bases). CDR3 length: 13 residues. The V gene lost 5 bases and the J gene lost 6 bases, with 12 bases spanning the gap. The germline CDR1 and CDR2 sequences are ENHRY and SYGVKD. CDR3 region: CAISNLAMDTQYF. The CDR3 DNA reads as TGTGCCATCAGTAATCTAGCGATGGATACGCAGTATTTT.

This clone occurred once. Other DNA sequences in the same sample also yield this CDR3. The chain couples TRBV29-1 to TRBJ1-1; 7 bases map to TRBD1. V shed 7 bases and J 2 bases; nucleotides not matched to a gene: 7. Germline assignment: CDR1 SQVTM and CDR2 ANQGSEA. The CDR3 sequence is 13 residues long. The CDR3 DNA follows: TGCAGCGCGAGGGGGCAGGGAAACACTGAAGCTTTCTTT. Translating gives CSARGQGNTEAFF.

V gene TRBV11-3 combines with J gene TRBJ1-1, with D unclear. Germline values: CDR1 SGHNT, CDR2 YENEEA. There are 12 residues in the CDR3. Trimming removed 3 bases from V and 7 bases from J, with 9 bases in between. The CDR3 here is CASSFGRVEAFF. The CDR3 nucleotides read TGTGCCAGCAGCTTCGGGCGAGTTGAAGCTTTCTTT.

This chain uses TRBV7-9 with TRBJ2-1; D not resolved. The CDR3 has 11 amino acids. The germline CDR1 and CDR2 sequences are SEHNR and FQNEAQ (reference sequence). The ends were cut back, 5 bases at V and 5 bases at J, with 4 bases in the middle. This CDR3 reads CASSPDNEQFF. CDR3 nucleotides: TGTGCCAGCAGCCCGGACAATGAGCAGTTCTTC.

The V gene is TRBV6-1, the J gene TRBJ1-2, with TRBD1 identical over 10 bases. V was clipped by 1 base and J by 8 bases; unmatched bases: 4. The CDR3 is 14 amino acids. Germline CDR1 MNHNS, CDR2 SASEGT. Here the CDR3 DNA reads TGTGCCAGCAGTGAAGTGGGGACAGGGGAAGGCTACACCTTC. Its protein product is CASSEVGTGEGYTF.

This clone was detected a few times. V usage is TRBV29-1 and J usage is TRBJ1-1; 12 bases map to TRBD1. Trimming cost V 3 bases and J 1 base; bases outside gene matches: 3. CDR3 length: 15 residues. CDR1 is SQVTM and CDR2 is ANQGSEA in the germline V gene. The CDR3 nucleotides are TGCAGCGTTGAGGGGACAGGGGGCAAGAACACTGAAGCTTTCTTT. This gives the protein CSVEGTGGKNTEAFF.

The V gene is TRBV5-1, the J gene TRBJ2-3, with D possibly TRBD1 on 6 matching bases. The length of the CDR3 is 14 residues. CDR1 and CDR2 from the germline V gene are SGHRS and YFSETQ. V was trimmed by 3 bases and J by 2 bases, leaving 10 bases between them. The CDR3 coding sequence is TGCGCCAGCAGCTCACAGGGACACACAGATACGCAGTATTTT. This translates into CASSSQGHTDTQYF. The complete variable domain, with remaining parts taken from reference TRBV5-1 and TRBJ2-3, reads KAGVTQTPRYLIKTRGQQVTLSCSPISGHRSVSWYQQTPGQGLQFLFEYFSETQRNKGNFPGRFSGRQFSNSRSEMNVSTLELGDSALYLCASSSQGHTDTQYFGPGTRLTVL.

The chain uses TRBV6-5 and TRBJ2-7; 7 nucleotides agree with TRBD1. This CDR3 comprises 13 residues. V lost 6 bases, J lost 2 bases, and 4 bases stayed unmatched. Germline V CDR1 and CDR2: MNHEY, SVGAGI. The CDR3 coding sequence is TGTGCCAGCAGAGGGACAGCAGCCTACGAGCAGTACTTC. Translation: CASRGTAAYEQYF.

This chain links TRBV4-1 with TRBJ2-5, with D hard to call. Germline V CDR1 and CDR2: MGHRA, YSYEKL. The CDR3 consists of 15 residues. V was clipped by 0 bases and J by 5 bases, with 13 bases between them. For the CDR3, the DNA is TGCGCCAGCAGCCAAGATCGAGCTGTAGTGGAGACCCAGTACTTC. It encodes CASSQDRAVVETQYF.

This chain connects TRBV5-1 to TRBJ1-1, with TRBD1 matching over 9 bases. Trimming took 3 bases from V and 5 from J; bases not matched to a gene: 8. CDR1 and CDR2 from the germline V gene are SGHRS and YFSETQ. This CDR3 region has 15 residues. CDR3 coding DNA: TGCGCCAGCAGCTCGGGACAGGGATCGGGGACTGAAGCTTTCTTT. Translating it yields CASSSGQGSGTEAFF. Using reference TRBV5-1 and TRBJ1-1 for the parts outside the CDR3, the full variable domain is KAGVTQTPRYLIKTRGQQVTLSCSPISGHRSVSWYQQTPGQGLQFLFEYFSETQRNKGNFPGRFSGRQFSNSRSEMNVSTLELGDSALYLCASSSGQGSGTEAFFGQGTRLTVV.

This chain links TRBV27 with TRBJ1-5; 9 bases match TRBD1. Germline loops: CDR1 MNHEY, CDR2 SMNVEV (reference sequence). The CDR3 spans 15 residues. The V and J ends lost 6 bases and 3 bases, in that order; junction bases with no gene match: 6. The DNA for the CDR3 is TGTGCCAGCAGGCGGGACAGGGCTACCAATCAGCCCCAGCATTTT. Its translation: CASRRDRATNQPQHF.

The chain links TRBV11-2 to TRBJ1-2; D gene uncertain. The CDR3 contains 13 residues. V was pared by 2 bases and J by 4 bases, with 8 bases between. Germline V gene data show CDR1 as SGHAT and CDR2 as FQNNGV. The CDR3 region is CASSLRALYGYTF. Here the CDR3 DNA reads TGTGCCAGCAGCTTACGGGCGCTCTATGGCTACACCTTC.

This chain joins TRBV5-1 and TRBJ2-5; D is possibly TRBD2 (6 bases). The CDR3 sequence is 17 residues long. Germline V gene lookup returns CDR1 SGHRS and CDR2 YFSETQ. V lost 5 bases and J 2 bases, leaving 22 bases between the germline ends. For the CDR3, the DNA is TGCGCCAGCAGATTAAGGGAAGGGGCGGGGTCACAAGAGACCCAGTACTTC. Translation: CASRLREGAGSQETQYF. Full variable domain (rest looked up from reference TRBV5-1 and TRBJ2-5): KAGVTQTPRYLIKTRGQQVTLSCSPISGHRSVSWYQQTPGQGLQFLFEYFSETQRNKGNFPGRFSGRQFSNSRSEMNVSTLELGDSALYLCASRLREGAGSQETQYFGPGTRLLVL.